This T cell receptor (beta chain) was captured in a study of blood T cell repertoires in COVID-19. Study in general: The study drew acute and convalescent COVID-19 samples from the United States, Italy and Spain. Sample material is recorded as cDNA or gDNA derived from T cells, B-cell-depleted T cells, or PBMCs.

This CDR3 is 14 amino acids long. Trimming at V came to 7 bases and at J to 6 bases, leaving 10 bases not matched to a gene. Germline CDR1 MNHEY, CDR2 SVGAGI. Only in-frame clones appear in the TCRdb table, and some are missing; sequencing was by immunoSEQ multiplex PCR. Seen here are under 75,000 clones, under 90% observed once, and the top ten hold approximately 30%. The clonotype comes from a woman at least 80 years old with active or convalescent COVID-19. The sequenced sample was peripheral blood. The rearrangement uses TRBV6-5 and TRBJ2-7; TRBD1 matches at 9 bases. Here the CDR3 reads CASKNGQGIFEQYF. The CDR3 region has the DNA TGTGCCAGCAAAAACGGACAGGGGATATTCGAGCAGTACTTC.